A selection of T cell receptor beta chains follows, all from one sample in a study of blood T cell repertoires in COVID-19. Only in-frame clones appear in the TCRdb table, and some are missing; sequencing was by immunoSEQ multiplex PCR. The sample has 68,000 or so clones; 85% to 90% are singletons. The specimen sequenced was peripheral blood. These receptors were taken from a middle-aged man with acute or convalescent COVID-19. The conserved cysteine and the conserved F or W are not part of the CDR3 here.

CDR3	J	V	length
ASRVTGTGELF	TRBJ2-2	TRBV12-3/TRBV12-4	11
ASSPGTASAYGYT	TRBJ1-2	TRBV5-4	13
SARTGDYGYT	TRBJ1-2	TRBV29-1	10
ASSLNGDTDTQY	TRBJ2-3	TRBV7-3	12
ASSLGGGRNSPLH	TRBJ1-6	TRBV7-8	13
ASSLPGTGRKIGEQF	TRBJ2-1	TRBV7-9	15
ASRSTGARSQPQH	TRBJ1-5	TRBV27	13
ASSLTRQGGETQY	TRBJ2-5	TRBV18	13
ASSWMGDPTEAF	TRBJ1-1	TRBV11-2	12
ASSPLGTGHYEQF	TRBJ2-1	TRBV18	13
ASSLERGRREGYT	TRBJ1-2	TRBV5-4	13
ASSLGRRGLGNEQF	TRBJ2-1	TRBV28	14
ASSMPTLDRGLDSYNEQF	TRBJ2-1	TRBV19	18
ASSASTSGTDTQY	TRBJ2-3	TRBV18	13
ASSVAGTGFRETQY	TRBJ2-5	TRBV5-1	14
ASSDNRWTALAKNIQY	TRBJ2-4	TRBV6-1	16
ASSTGTGKETQY	TRBJ2-5	TRBV7-9	12
ASRGEGDTNTGELF	TRBJ2-2	TRBV28	14
ASKDGPVGHEAF	TRBJ1-1	TRBV6-5	12
ASSLQAGADTQY	TRBJ2-3	TRBV5-1	12
AKTQREGPYEQY	TRBJ2-7	TRBV5-4	12
AWSVAGNFGNEQF	TRBJ2-1	TRBV30	13
ASSYSLNTEAF	TRBJ1-1	TRBV6-5	11
ASSYRENTEAF	TRBJ1-1	TRBV12-3/TRBV12-4	11
ASSLGGESSYEQY	TRBJ2-7	TRBV7-2	13
ASSLAGGDTQY	TRBJ2-3	TRBV7-2	11
ASSILQGNEAF	TRBJ1-1	TRBV19	11
ASSLSAGLNEKLF	TRBJ1-4	TRBV28	13
ASSSAGRWVTDTQY	TRBJ2-3	TRBV11-2	14
ATSALKQGPGTDTQY	TRBJ2-3	TRBV24-1	15
ASLTRDSYNYGYT	TRBJ1-2	TRBV19	13
ATSGDRDNEQF	TRBJ2-1	TRBV24-1	11
ASSYGGLSEKLF	TRBJ1-4	TRBV6-2/TRBV6-3	12
ASSLWGTGGPASYNEQF	TRBJ2-1	TRBV5-1	17
ASRPGQGSGYT	TRBJ1-2	TRBV19	11
AWRGAGEKLF	TRBJ1-4	TRBV30	10
ASSSNYNYGYT	TRBJ1-2	TRBV6-2/TRBV6-3	11
ASSQVQGGEVPLH	TRBJ1-6	TRBV4-3	13
ASSPGTFNSNQPQH	TRBJ1-5	TRBV18	14
ASSPRTSGKETQY	TRBJ2-5	TRBV7-8	13